The source of this T cell receptor (beta chain) is a study of cytomegalovirus exposure and HLA in healthy donors (dated by TCRdb to about 2017). Turning to the overall study: In an earlier analysis of approximately 640 of the donors, 250 to 350 Gb of sequence data and approximately 120 million unique TCR beta sequences from 150 million to 200 million T cells were reported. About 280 gigabases of sequencing data and roughly 81 million unique TCR sequences made up an early release that covered 500 to 650 HLA-typed donors. Of the 398 genotyped donors, 65% to 90% fell in the genetic ancestry cluster associated with self-reported Caucasian donors. The study aimed to test whether signatures of past pathogen exposure could be identified by cataloging public T cell receptors. The study profiled the T cell repertoires of under 700 subjects by immunosequencing and related them to cytomegalovirus serostatus. Besides the first cohort of about 730 subjects, a separate validation cohort made up of roughly 130 different subjects was used. To predict cytomegalovirus infection status, the study brought together high-throughput TCR immunosequencing, statistical association of individual TCRs with disease status, and machine learning. In a later analysis, previously published TCR beta repertoires from 600 to 850 donors were re-analyzed and high-resolution HLA genotyping was added so that TCR occurrence patterns could be studied. Rather than drawing on any new phenotypic data, the later analysis identified candidate immune exposures from TCR beta sequences and the way those sequences occurred across donors. In an earlier analysis of 500 to 650 of the donors, high-throughput TCR beta sequencing was used to judge whether each TCR beta V gene segment behaved as functional or pseudogenic. Donor age, sex, ethnicity and CMV serostatus were compiled alongside the repertoire data. Genome-wide SNP genotypes for about 55% of the roughly 670 donors were used in a later genetic analysis, which treated that subset as a discovery cohort. Every discovery cohort repertoire had been produced on one sequencing platform. Class I and class II HLA loci were covered by the typing at four-digit resolution. Typing coverage varied by locus: about 620-630 donors for A, B, C, DRB1 and DQB1; roughly 560 for DQA1; more than 600 for DPA1; some 470 for DPB1. Roughly 5 DR-DQ haplotypes were handled as single units for association and clustering, since linkage in the cohort was strong. Across 300 to 500 genotyped donors of the cohort, an average of approximately 240,000 unique TCR beta nucleotide sequences per donor were sequenced, and 15% to 20% of those sequences were non-productive. Paper-wide results and their limitations: A later analysis associated 15,000 to 20,000 TCR beta sequences with specific HLA alleles at a false discovery rate of 0.05. Assigning TCR associations to individual alleles was difficult when HLA alleles, especially DR and DQ, strongly co-occurred. According to the authors, the approach could potentially be generalized to other disease states and immunological phenotypes. In a later genetic analysis, a missense DCLRE1C variant was associated with V-gene and J-gene trimming of TCR beta chains, and the association was replicated in an independent cohort. In a later analysis, HLA-associated TCR beta chains were found to be more clonally expanded and to have lower generation probabilities than equally common non-associated chains. According to a later analysis, TCR association rates differed among HLA loci, with DRB1 alleles showing the most associated TCRs and HLA-C alleles showing the fewest. In a later analysis, most CMV-associated TCR beta chains were found to appear HLA-restricted, with HLA associations seemingly driven largely by CMV exposure. Several of the top co-occurrence clusters appeared to be linked to parvovirus B19, influenza, CMV and Epstein-Barr virus, according to a later analysis. Roughly 15 rarely observed V segments, including chromosome 9 orphons, were excluded from the earlier analysis of several hundred of the donors because counts were too low. CMV serostatus was the only immune exposure information available for the cohort. In this cohort, only TCR beta chains were sequenced, and detectable features were limited by the absence of alpha or paired-chain data. The classifier was reported to diagnose cytomegalovirus status with high specificity and sensitivity in both the original and validation cohorts. According to a later genetic analysis, donors in an Asian-associated ancestry cluster had fewer N-insertions in productive TCRs than the roughly 670-donor mean. Most TCR sequences were seen in very few donors, while some public TCRs were found in many individuals. Because the 87-base-pair reads could not distinguish some IMGT-functional V segments, including TRBV6-2 and TRBV6-3, those segments were excluded. The presence/absence analyses assumed that sequencing depth was roughly uniform across donors, and that assumption may not be true. A total of 164 TCR beta chains were listed by the study as associated with cytomegalovirus. Because HLA typing was unavailable for some donors at each locus, only the typed subset was used in association tests. Linkage disequilibrium might explain the correlated functional status among segregating V segments, but an unknown experimental factor could not be excluded. A group of highly shared sequence variants was considered likely to be a technical artifact of the sequencing pipeline. Broadly in line with IMGT annotations, most TCR beta V segments showed up in productive rearrangements about 87% or about 30% of the time in an earlier analysis of 450 to 750 of the donors. In vitro tests confirmed that three of the cytomegalovirus-associated TCR beta chains recognize cytomegalovirus antigens. A further reported finding was that TCR beta sequences accurately predicted the HLA-A and HLA-B alleles for most subjects in the first cohort.

Library preparation used the immunoSEQ multiplex PCR assay. For the multiplex PCR, a mixture combining 60 forward primers for TCR Vbeta segments and 13 reverse primers for TCR Jbeta segments was used. The CDR3 region of rearranged TCR beta genes was amplified from genomic DNA by a multiplex PCR assay. On the Illumina HiSeq System, the amplified TCR beta libraries were sequenced as 87-base-pair reads. Concerning the study's data processing: A later analysis tallied approximately 87 million unique TCR beta chains across the 610 or so repertoires, and approximately 11 million of those chains were shared by two or more donors. Raw reads were error-corrected and collapsed into unique sequences by a nearest-neighbor algorithm in which closely related sequences were merged to remove PCR and sequencing errors. V, D and J gene segments were assigned by aligning CDR3 sequences to IMGT reference sequences. Each retained sequence needed at least a six-nucleotide match to both a V gene segment and a J gene segment. A rearrangement was called productive if the CDR3 had no stop codons and remained in frame with V and J, and every other rearrangement was called non-productive. CDR3 was defined according to IMGT convention as the region running from the second conserved V-encoded cysteine to the conserved J-encoded phenylalanine. Sequences without an unambiguous match to a single V gene segment were excluded from the earlier analysis of 450 to 650 of the donors. In an earlier analysis of 587 of the donors, V segments were called functional above 56.7% productive rearrangements and were called segregating when the between-donor standard deviation exceeded 5%. A statistical classification framework was built to diagnose cytomegalovirus status from the catalog of TCR beta chain sequences. In a later analysis, TCR nucleotide sequences were compared against IMGT/GENE-DB human TR gene sequences so that V and J genes could be assigned. The TCRdist pipeline was used in a later analysis to assign CDR3 sequences and most-parsimonious VDJ recombination scenarios. In a later analysis, each TCR beta chain was defined by its CDR3 amino acid sequence together with its V-gene family, and reads without a unique V-gene family were excluded. In a later analysis, several hundred highly shared, low-generation-probability nucleotide sequences were removed to address suspected cross-contamination and a sequencing artifact. For each public chain, a later analysis derived a clonal expansion index from normalized ranks of inferred template counts within each repertoire. In a later analysis, generation probabilities were computed using a VDJ recombination model fitted to out-of-frame rearrangements, and the results were checked against IGoR. Hypergeometric tests were used in a later analysis to score TCR-TCR, TCR-HLA and TCR-CMV co-occurrence, with a repertoire-size bias correction applied to the TCR pairs. In a later analysis, false discovery rates were estimated by permuting HLA or CMV assignments 20 times. A later analysis grouped co-occurring TCRs with DBSCAN, adding TCRdist sequence similarity when clustering within HLA-allele-positive subsets. For co-occurrence clustering, repertoires with fewer than 30,000 or more than 120,000 public chains were excluded, along with roughly five repertoires with anomalous nucleotide sharing. Here the immuneACCESS table is served through TCRdb, limited to in-frame sequences with V and J called. Missing clones are a known gap in these copies; in checked studies unresolved V genes cover under half, and the rest lacks a known reason. The V and J calls and clone size are taken from that table; D and trimming were inferred from the DNA. A total of about 160,000 clones appear in this sample, approximately 80% of them only once. The ten largest clones take up 4% to 5% of the sample.

The cohort comprised some 700 healthy bone marrow donors. At the time of sampling, all cohort members were nominally healthy, though unrecorded immune exposures were likely present. The donor tested CMV seronegative and was one of the 352 seronegative cohort members. Every donor gave a peripheral blood sample, and the peripheral blood mononuclear cells from that sample were used for TCR beta sequencing. Genomic DNA extraction from the blood cell samples was performed with the Qiagen DNeasy Blood Extraction Kit. From its cysteine to its phenylalanine, the CDR3 spans 15 amino acids. The entry retains the CDR3 DNA only, 45 bases that are in frame from base 1. Ends trimmed: V by 4 bases, J by 5 bases; bases unmatched to a gene: 8. Per the germline V gene, SGDLS is the CDR1 and YYNGEE is the CDR2. For this clone: Which antigen it targets is not known. There are no base qualities to consult, and no much larger clone falls within one base.

What was sequenced was PBMCs. This chain is built from TRBV9 and TRBJ2-1; TRBD1 agrees with 8 junctional bases. The TCR comes from a man aged 25-45 years in good health and CMV-seronegative. Here the CDR3 is given as CASSPRTGWNNEQFF. The DNA sequence follows: TGTGCCAGCAGCCCCCGGACAGGGTGGAACAATGAGCAGTTCTTC.